What follows are 21 T cell receptor beta chains derived from one specimen sequenced in a study of a mutant IDH1 vaccine in newly diagnosed glioma. Their specific antigens are unknown. Specified time point: week 47, end of study. In the vaccine, a single dose held 300 ug of the mutant IDH1 20-mer peptide, along with topical imiquimod. The data were produced by immunoSEQ multiplex PCR, yet TCRdb's version contains in-frame clones alone and is incomplete. This sample has about 34,000 clones; approximately 87% occur once, and the top ten carry around 13%. Material: PBMCs, obtained from a glioma patient whose treatment included an IDH1 peptide vaccine. The receptors originated from a woman aged 25 to 39 with glioma.

The chain joins TRBV6-5 to TRBJ1-1; the D is unclear. Trimming removed 6 bases at V and 1 base at J, with 12 bases between. The CDR3 length is 14 residues. From germline, CDR1 is MNHEY and CDR2 SVGAGI. CDR3 DNA: TGTGCCAGCAGCCCCTCGGGGAAGAACACTGAAGCTTTCTTT. It yields the protein CASSPSGKNTEAFF.

This clone was recorded once. The chain carries TRBV6-5 and TRBJ2-7; tentatively, D is TRBD1 or TRBD2 (5 bases each). Per the germline V gene, CDR1 is MNHEY and CDR2 is SVGAGI. V lost 6 bases, J lost 5 bases, and 17 bases lay in between. The CDR3 covers 14 residues. CDR3: CASRRGELYDEQYF. In DNA, the CDR3 is TGTGCCAGCAGACGAGGGGAGTTATATGACGAGCAGTACTTC.

The CDR3 spells CASSPNEFNQPQHF. For the CDR3, the DNA is TGTGCCAGCTCACCAAACGAATTTAATCAGCCCCAGCATTTT. The V gene is TRBV18, the J gene TRBJ1-5; no clear D. The CDR3 runs 14 residues. Trimming took off 2 bases at V and 4 bases at J, with 9 bases between the two ends. The germline gives CDR1 KGHSH, CDR2 LQKENI.

The J gene is TRBJ1-1, the V gene TRBV10-1; D possibly corresponds to TRBD1 (6 bases). V was trimmed by 3 bases and J by 0 bases, leaving 11 bases between them. Germline loops: CDR1 WNHNN, CDR2 SYGVQD (reference sequence). The CDR3 is 15 amino acids. CDR3 protein: CASSEQQGLNTEAFF. CDR3 bases: TGCGCCAGCAGTGAACAACAGGGCCTGAACACTGAAGCTTTCTTT.

The J gene is TRBJ2-6, the V gene TRBV10-3; no definite D call. This CDR3 is 14 amino acids long. V lost 4 bases to trimming and J lost 0 bases, with 4 bases between them. Germline V gene lookup returns CDR1 ENHRY and CDR2 SYGVKD. The CDR3 DNA sequence: TGTGCCATCAGTGCGGGCTCTGGGGCCAACGTCCTGACTTTC. Residues: CAISAGSGANVLTF.

The CDR3 DNA is TGCGCCAGCAGATCAGGCCCGGGCGGGGCCAACGTCCTGACTTTC. It is translated as CASRSGPGGANVLTF. V is TRBV5-1 and J is TRBJ2-6, with D hard to call. Trimming shortened V by 5 bases and J by 4 bases, and 13 bases separated the two germline ends. Germline V lookup: CDR1 SGHRS, CDR2 YFSETQ. The CDR3 runs to 15 residues.

This chain links TRBV7-8 with TRBJ2-7, with D hard to call. This CDR3 has 13 amino acids. CDR1 and CDR2 (germline): SGHVS, FQNEAQ. Trimming took off 5 bases at V and 3 bases at J, with 11 bases between the two ends. CDR3 region: CASSRGRVYEQYF. The CDR3 DNA follows: TGTGCCAGCAGCAGAGGACGGGTCTACGAGCAGTACTTC.

The rearrangement uses TRBV6-5 and TRBJ2-1, with 10 nucleotides matching TRBD2. Germline V lookup: CDR1 MNHEY, CDR2 SVGAGI. The V and J ends lost 4 bases and 2 bases, in that order; junction bases with no gene match: 2. The CDR3 runs to 15 residues. The CDR3 loop is CASSSGLAAYNEQFF. CDR3 DNA sequence: TGTGCCAGCAGTTCCGGACTAGCGGCCTACAATGAGCAGTTCTTC.

The rearrangement joins TRBV18 to TRBJ1-5; no reliable D call. CDR3 length: 13 residues. Trimming took off 2 bases at V and 5 bases at J, with 7 bases between the two ends. Germline CDR1 and CDR2: KGHSH and LQKENI. In nucleotides, the CDR3 is TGTGCCAGCTCACCAACCACCGATCAGCCCCAGCATTTT. This sequence encodes CASSPTTDQPQHF.

The DNA of the CDR3 is TGTGCCAGCAGCGAGGGGGCGGGTCAGCCCCAGCATTTT. Translating it yields CASSEGAGQPQHF. This rearrangement joins TRBV27 to TRBJ1-5; TRBD1 agrees at 7 bases. The CDR3 runs to 13 residues. Germline values: CDR1 MNHEY, CDR2 SMNVEV (reference sequence). V lost 6 bases and J lost 6; bases outside the gene matches: 5.

The J gene is TRBJ1-1, the V gene TRBV5-1; the match to TRBD1 covers 8 bases. The CDR3 sequence is 12 residues long. The germline V gene encodes CDR1 SGHRS and CDR2 YFSETQ. With 3 bases clipped from V and 9 bases from J, the junction kept 4 bases outside the gene matches. CDR3 residues: CASSYGQGKAFF. The CDR3 bases are TGCGCCAGCAGCTACGGACAGGGCAAAGCTTTCTTT.

This clone appeared a single time. The chain uses TRBV9 and TRBJ1-4; the D gene is possibly TRBD1 (5 bases). Between the trimmed V and J ends, which lost 4 bases and 11 bases, there was a span of 21 bases. Per germline, CDR1 SGDLS and CDR2 YYNGEE. The CDR3 is 15 amino acids. CDR3 sequence reads: CASSPGTSGSSKLFF. Here the CDR3 DNA reads TGTGCCAGCAGCCCCGGGACCTCAGGCTCCAGTAAACTGTTTTTT.

The J gene is TRBJ2-3, the V gene TRBV29-1, with a tentative D call TRBD1 (5 bases). The CDR3 runs 14 residues. V lost 6 bases and J lost 0, with 13 bases in between. Germline V gene sequence: CDR1 SQVTM, CDR2 ANQGSEA. This CDR3 reads CSVRQQSSTDTQYF. CDR3 nucleotides: TGCAGCGTCCGACAGCAATCTAGCACAGATACGCAGTATTTT.

The genes are TRBV6-6 and TRBJ2-5; D call uncertain. V was pared by 5 bases and J by 1 base, with 2 bases between. The V gene's germline CDR1 is MNHNY and CDR2 SVGAGI (reference sequence). This CDR3 comprises 11 residues. The CDR3: CASSSQETQYF. CDR3 nucleotides: TGTGCCAGCAGTAGCCAAGAGACCCAGTACTTC.

This chain connects TRBV7-2 to TRBJ2-5; D is possibly TRBD1 (6 bases). This CDR3 comprises 15 residues. Germline V gene sequence: CDR1 SGHTA, CDR2 FQGNSA. The ends were cut back, 1 base at V and 5 bases at J, with 14 bases in the middle. CDR3 sequence (DNA): TGTGCCAGCAGCTTAGGCAAGGGCAGGGGTGAGACCCAGTACTTC. Its protein is CASSLGKGRGETQYF.

The chain links TRBV10-3 to TRBJ2-3, with 10 bases identical to TRBD2. The length of the CDR3 is 17 residues. Losses at the gene ends were 0 bases for V and 3 bases for J; bases not matched to a gene: 6. Germline V lookup: CDR1 ENHRY, CDR2 SYGVKD. The CDR3 region is CAISESPSGGGTDTQYF. The CDR3 DNA follows: TGTGCCATCAGTGAGTCGCCTAGCGGGGGAGGAACAGATACGCAGTATTTT.

This chain connects TRBV4-3 to TRBJ1-1, with TRBD1 as a possible D gene (5 bases). Trimming took 1 base from V and 6 from J, leaving 12 bases between them. The germline CDR1 and CDR2 sequences are LGHNA and YSLEER. The CDR3 extends over 14 amino acids. CDR3 nucleotide sequence: TGCGCCAGCAGCCAAGTACACCGGGGCGCTGAAGCTTTCTTT. Its translation: CASSQVHRGAEAFF.

J is TRBJ1-2 and V is TRBV29-1; D is perhaps TRBD1 (5 bases). V lost 6 bases and J 6 bases, leaving 11 bases between the germline ends. The length of the CDR3 is 11 residues. Germline CDR1 reads SQVTM; CDR2 reads ANQGSEA. Here the CDR3 reads CSVQGDNGYTF. DNA for the CDR3: TGCAGCGTCCAGGGAGACAATGGCTACACCTTC. The whole variable domain, remainder taken from reference TRBV29-1 and TRBJ1-2, is SAVISQKPSRDICQRGTSLTIQCQVDSQVTMMFWYRQQPGQSLTLIATANQGSEATYESGFVIDKFPISRPNLTFSTLTVSNMSPEDSSIYLCSVQGDNGYTFGSGTRLTVV.

The V and J genes are TRBV11-1 and TRBJ2-1; 9 bases are a match to TRBD2. Germline CDR1 reads SGHAT; CDR2 reads FQDESV (reference sequence). The CDR3 is 16 amino acids. The V gene end was trimmed by 5 bases and the J gene end by 3 bases; junction bases not matched to a gene: 8. The CDR3 DNA reads TGTGCCAGCAGCCTTTTAGCGGGGGCCTACTACAATGAGCAGTTCTTC. Its translation is CASSLLAGAYYNEQFF.

The table lists this clone with a few counts. The chain employs TRBV7-9 and TRBJ1-2; D unclear. This CDR3 region has 13 residues. V was pared by 0 bases and J by 9 bases, with 11 bases between. CDR1 is SEHNR and CDR2 is FQNEAQ in the germline V gene (reference sequence). CDR3 protein: CASSLATPGRYTF. CDR3 bases: TGTGCCAGCAGCTTAGCCACCCCAGGTCGCTACACCTTC.

J is TRBJ1-1 and V is TRBV6-6; D uncertain. Germline V gene data show CDR1 as MNHNY and CDR2 as SVGAGI (reference sequence). This CDR3 is built from 12 residues. V gave up 2 bases and J gave up 6 bases, with 7 bases separating them. In DNA form, the CDR3 reads TGTGCCAGCAGTTACGGGTCCCCTGAAGCTTTCTTT. Translated, it gives CASSYGSPEAFF.